These T cell receptor beta chains were read from a single sample in a study of OX40 agonist ivuxolimab in advanced cancers. Here immunoSEQ multiplex PCR was the method, and the copy in TCRdb shows in-frame clones only, minus some. Here the sample spans 50,000 to 65,000 clones, around four fifths being singletons. Here the sequenced sample was CD4+ or CD8+ T cells sorted from blood, taken in a trial of the OX40 agonist ivuxolimab. The receptor source for this set is an adult with an advanced solid tumor such as melanoma, head and neck, liver or kidney cancer. Each CDR3 is given with its conserved first and last residue. A D gene is named only where the DNA matches it firmly. Size is omitted from some rows. Given values are once, few, many or a class for expanded clones.

TRBV4-1	TRBJ2-7	.	.	CASSQDPRYSYEQYF	TGCGCCAGCAGCCAAGATCCTCGGTACTCCTACGAGCAGTACTTC
TRBV28	TRBJ2-5	TRBD2	.	CASSSLRSGGRETQYF	TGTGCCAGCAGTTCCTTGAGAAGCGGGGGGCGGGAGACCCAGTACTTC
TRBV4-1	TRBJ2-2	.	.	CASSQESSGRGELFF	TGCGCCAGCAGCCAAGAAAGTAGCGGAAGGGGGGAGCTGTTTTTT
TRBV10-2	TRBJ2-7	.	once	CASSESRGQREQYF	TGCGCCAGCAGTGAGTCCCGGGGGCAGCGCGAGCAGTACTTC
TRBV5-4	TRBJ2-5	TRBD2	.	CASSSGTSGGRQETQYF	TGTGCCAGCAGCTCCGGGACTAGCGGGGGGCGGCAAGAGACCCAGTACTTC
TRBV5-4	TRBJ2-7	.	few	CASSLGSDPYEQYF	TGTGCCAGCAGCTTGGGGAGCGATCCCTACGAGCAGTACTTC
TRBV6-5	TRBJ2-1	.	.	CASSFRQATYNEQFF	TGTGCCAGCAGTTTTAGACAGGCGACCTACAATGAGCAGTTCTTC
TRBV6-5	TRBJ2-7	TRBD2	.	CASSRTSGLYEQYF	TGTGCCAGCAGTCGGACTAGCGGCCTCTACGAGCAGTACTTC
TRBV27	TRBJ1-4	.	.	CASRLGGEKLFF	TGTGCCAGCAGACTTGGGGGTGAAAAACTGTTTTTT
TRBV14	TRBJ1-4	.	.	CASSQVGRSNEKLFF	TGTGCCAGCAGCCAAGTGGGCAGAAGTAATGAAAAACTGTTTTTT
TRBV6-1	TRBJ1-2	.	many	CASSIGPYPNYGYTF	TGTGCCAGCAGTATTGGACCCTATCCTAACTATGGCTACACCTTC
TRBV21-1	TRBJ2-5	.	.	CASSKGRLKETQYF	TGTGCCAGCAGCAAAGGGAGGCTAAAGGAGACCCAGTACTTC
TRBV28	TRBJ1-5	.	.	CASSSLGGTSNQPQHF	TGTGCCAGCAGTTCTCTCGGGGGTACGAGCAATCAGCCCCAGCATTTT
TRBV6-5	TRBJ1-6	.	.	CASSRSGPHNSPLHF	TGTGCCAGCAGTCGATCCGGGCCCCATAATTCACCCCTCCACTTT
TRBV6-1	TRBJ1-5	TRBD1	.	CASSDPGQGALGNQPQHF	TGTGCCAGCAGTGATCCGGGACAGGGGGCATTAGGCAATCAGCCCCAGCATTTT
TRBV2	TRBJ1-1	.	few	CASLPQRNTEAFF	TGTGCCAGCCTTCCTCAGAGAAACACTGAAGCTTTCTTT
TRBV6-6	TRBJ1-1	TRBD1	.	CASRRQGGEAFF	TGTGCCAGCAGAAGACAGGGGGGTGAAGCTTTCTTT
TRBV18	TRBJ1-3	TRBD1	.	CASSPGDRGRNTIYF	TGTGCCAGCTCACCAGGGGACAGGGGTCGAAACACCATATATTTT
TRBV27	TRBJ2-5	.	.	CASSLGAQETQYF	TGTGCCAGCAGTTTGGGGGCCCAAGAGACCCAGTACTTC
TRBV19	TRBJ1-1	.	.	CASIQTGGSVTEAFF	TGTGCCAGTATCCAAACCGGGGGGAGTGTCACTGAAGCTTTCTTT
TRBV4-1	TRBJ1-2	TRBD1	.	CASSQDSGGVNYGYTF	TGCGCCAGCAGCCAAGATTCAGGGGGCGTTAACTATGGCTACACCTTC
TRBV2	TRBJ1-6	TRBD1	.	CASRGTGFGSYNSPLHF	TGTGCCAGCAGAGGGACAGGGTTTGGCTCCTATAATTCACCCCTCCACTTT
TRBV5-1	TRBJ1-4	TRBD1	.	CASSLTGGNGEKLFF	TGCGCCAGCAGCTTAACAGGGGGCAATGGGGAAAAACTGTTTTTT
TRBV5-1	TRBJ2-3	.	.	CASRGQPSTDTQYF	TGCGCCAGCAGAGGTCAACCTAGCACAGATACGCAGTATTTT
TRBV27	TRBJ1-1	.	.	CASSLRPAVNTEAFF	TGTGCCAGCAGTTTAAGGCCGGCTGTGAACACTGAAGCTTTCTTT
TRBV6-6	TRBJ2-5	TRBD2	.	CASRGLAGAIQETQYF	TGTGCCAGCAGGGGACTAGCGGGGGCAATCCAAGAGACCCAGTACTTC
TRBV19	TRBJ1-1	.	.	CASSLRMNTEAFF	TGTGCCAGTAGTCTTCGGATGAACACTGAAGCTTTCTTT
TRBV2	TRBJ2-7	TRBD1	.	CASSEGTGLPEQYF	TGTGCCAGCAGTGAAGGGACAGGTCTTCCCGAGCAGTACTTC
TRBV2	TRBJ1-4	.	few	CASSQFDSRTMKNCFF	.
TRBV5-1	TRBJ2-2	TRBD1	.	CASSSIGGNGELFF	TGCGCCAGCAGTTCGATAGGGGGCAACGGGGAGCTGTTTTTT
TRBV7-9	TRBJ1-6	.	.	CASNSGQSNSPLHF	TGTGCCAGCAACTCCGGACAGAGTAATTCACCCCTCCACTTT
TRBV5-1	TRBJ2-3	TRBD2	.	CASSLAFMSGGTDTQYF	TGCGCCAGCAGCTTGGCCTTTATGAGCGGGGGTACAGATACGCAGTATTTT
TRBV5-4	TRBJ2-3	TRBD2	.	CASSLAAGGPDTQYF	TGTGCCAGCAGCTTGGCCGCGGGGGGGCCGGATACGCAGTATTTT
TRBV29-1	TRBJ1-5	.	.	CSFTREDNQPQHF	TGCAGCTTTACCCGGGAGGACAATCAGCCCCAGCATTTT
TRBV21-1	TRBJ2-4	.	.	CASSARQGPRAKNIQYF	TGTGCCAGCAGCGCAAGACAGGGACCTAGAGCCAAAAACATTCAGTACTTC
TRBV5-4	TRBJ2-2	TRBD1	.	CASSQNRGMNTGELFF	TGTGCCAGCAGTCAGAACAGGGGAATGAACACCGGGGAGCTGTTTTTT
TRBV6-1	TRBJ2-5	.	.	CASTGPRQETQYF	TGTGCCAGCACTGGGCCGAGACAAGAGACCCAGTACTTC
TRBV5-6	TRBJ2-2	TRBD2	.	CASSGLAGGHTGELFF	TGTGCCAGCAGCGGACTAGCGGGGGGCCACACCGGGGAGCTGTTTTTT
TRBV23-1	TRBJ1-5	.	.	CASSPLMSPSNQPQHF	TGCGCCAGCAGTCCCTTGATGAGCCCTAGCAATCAGCCCCAGCATTTT
TRBV11-3	TRBJ1-1	.	.	CASSLGPLVPVAFF	TGTGCCAGCAGCTTAGGGCCCCTTGTCCCTGTGGCTTTCTTT
TRBV29-1	TRBJ2-7	TRBD1	few	CSVERGQGVVEQYF	TGCAGCGTTGAACGAGGACAGGGGGTCGTCGAGCAGTACTTC
TRBV19	TRBJ2-5	.	few	CASSIVFGHLPETQYF	TGTGCCAGTAGTATAGTTTTTGGACACCTCCCGGAGACCCAGTACTTC
TRBV11-3	TRBJ2-5	TRBD2	.	CASRDGLAGEVETQYF	TGTGCCAGCAGGGACGGACTAGCGGGGGAGGTAGAGACCCAGTACTTC
TRBV4-1	TRBJ2-7	.	few	CASSHILDEQYF	TGCGCCAGCAGCCATATTTTAGACGAGCAGTACTTC
TRBV5-4	TRBJ2-3	TRBD2	once	CASSLGVTSGSTDTQYF	TGTGCCAGCAGCTTGGGGGTGACTAGCGGGAGCACAGATACGCAGTATTTT
TRBV5-7	TRBJ1-6	TRBD1	few	CASSETRDSYNSPLHF	TGTGCCAGCAGCGAGACCCGGGACAGTTATAATTCACCCCTCCACTTT
TRBV2	TRBJ2-7	.	.	CASSEWYSPHEQYF	TGTGCCAGCAGTGAATGGTACAGCCCCCACGAGCAGTACTTC
TRBV7-6	TRBJ2-1	TRBD2	once	CARGRGLAGKYNEQFF	TGTGCCCGGGGGAGAGGACTAGCGGGGAAATACAATGAGCAGTTCTTC
TRBV10-3	TRBJ2-7	TRBD1	.	CAISESTGQGWYEQYF	TGTGCCATCAGTGAGTCGACGGGACAGGGTTGGTACGAGCAGTACTTC
TRBV5-4	TRBJ1-1	TRBD1	once	CASTGSGQEMNTEAFF	TGTGCCAGCACGGGGAGTGGACAGGAGATGAACACTGAAGCTTTCTTT
TRBV7-2	TRBJ2-2	.	.	CASSFRRGVTGELFF	TGTGCCAGCAGCTTTAGGAGGGGGGTTACCGGGGAGCTGTTTTTT
TRBV6-1	TRBJ1-6	.	.	CASSEFEALHF	TGTGCCAGCAGTGAATTTGAGGCCCTCCACTTT